These T cell receptor beta chains were read from a single sample in a study of chemoradiotherapy in HPV16-positive cancers. Profiling relied on immunoSEQ multiplex PCR, and the TCRdb table lists in-frame clones only, not all of them. The sample records 5,000 to 6,500 clones, about four fifths being singletons. The sample was gathered from a patient who underwent chemoradiotherapy. The source is a human donor with HPV-associated anogenital cancer. The CDR3 runs from the conserved cysteine through the conserved F or W.

V	J	CDR3
TRBV7-2	TRBJ2-1	CASKQSWQNNEQFF
TRBV29-1	TRBJ1-5	CSVEVEGPGGNQPQHF
TRBV27	TRBJ2-5	CASKLNRNQETQYF
TRBV7-3	TRBJ1-1	CASSPSRQNTEAFF
TRBV27	TRBJ2-2	CASSKAGGTGELFF
TRBV21-1	TRBJ2-5	CASSKVGGGAGETQYF
TRBV2	TRBJ2-4	CASSSSGSPNIQYF
TRBV7-9	TRBJ1-1	CASSLARDFEAFF
TRBV10-3	TRBJ1-1	CAIGDMNTEAFF
TRBV5-1	TRBJ2-3	CASSLGMPLTDTQYF
TRBV29-1	TRBJ1-2	CSGRQGAGGYTF
TRBV5-8	TRBJ1-1	CASSLGGRGNTEAFF
TRBV5-8	TRBJ1-2	CASSLRVGGGYTF
TRBV27	TRBJ2-7	CASSPPGQGGYEQYF
TRBV9	TRBJ2-7	CASSGEVRGEQYF
TRBV19	TRBJ2-3	CASSMGLAGGRTDTQYF
TRBV18	TRBJ2-1	CASSPDFHNEQFF
TRBV5-1	TRBJ2-3	CASSLWTSGTEGTQYF
TRBV30	TRBJ1-6	CAWQGSSGSPLHF
TRBV11-3	TRBJ1-2	CASSLGGLGGRGYTF
TRBV28	TRBJ2-5	CASRPGLAGETQYF
TRBV6-1	TRBJ1-3	CASSEAPGVRSGNTIYF
TRBV30	TRBJ1-2	CAWSAGLFNYGYTF
TRBV7-2	TRBJ2-3	CASSLVSGATDTQYF
TRBV19	TRBJ1-6	CASSIGNSPLHF
TRBV10-3	TRBJ1-4	CAISEGQADNEKLFF
TRBV6-4	TRBJ2-3	CAGSRAQDGGETQYF
TRBV29-1	TRBJ2-3	CSSKGVFTDTQYF